The clone carrying this TCR beta chain was counted at least ten times. The antigen is not known. The data belong to a study of T cells in Graves' hyperthyroidism and ophthalmopathy. Findings and caveats of the study: In blood, most of the thyroid clonotypes expanded above 0.001 were also present.

A roughly 9.7 ml volume of fresh peripheral blood provided the PBMCs. From RNA transcripts, TCR beta CDR3 regions were amplified. A set of HTBI primers served as the primers for a first-round RT-PCR of the TCR CDR3. TCRdb reprocessed the multiplex PCR reads via MiXCR and lists one record per CDR3 protein. This repertoire shows about 700,000 distinct CDR3 sequences, around 13% found once; its top ten account for 9.5% to 13%. The ends were cut back, 4 bases at V and 5 bases at J, with 8 bases in the middle. The length of the CDR3 is 12 residues. The germline V gene has CDR1 LGHDT and CDR2 YNNKEL (reference sequence).

This sequence originates from a woman younger than 35 with Graves' hyperthyroidism. Sequenced material: blood. The chain carries TRBV3-1 and TRBJ2-5, with D unclear. The CDR3 bases are TGTGCCAGCAGCCCGTCCCGGGAGACCCAGTACTTC. Translating it yields CASSPSRETQYF.